Relative to its sample, the clone carrying this TCR beta chain is medium-sized. No antigen is known for it. Documented time point: cycle 4 day 1 (C4D1), after around six weeks of nivolumab. All the patients suffered relapse after autologous stem cell transplantation, and brentuximab vedotin exposure differed. Best responses fell into complete response, partial response or progressive disease. The data derive from a study of PD-1 blockade in classical Hodgkin lymphoma. Study results and limitations: When set against healthy donors, newly diagnosed patients were reported to show lower baseline TCR diversity.

Sequenced by immunoSEQ multiplex PCR; TCRdb stores in-frame clones only, minus some. The sample carries approximately 52,000 clones, 86% recorded once. This TCR derives from a human donor with classical Hodgkin lymphoma. The sequencing here drew on peripheral blood mononuclear cells (PBMCs), taken before the fourth cycle of nivolumab.

In DNA, the CDR3 is TGTGCCAGCAGTGAAGAGGGACAGATCTACAATGAGCAGTTCTTC. Amino acid sequence: CASSEEGQIYNEQFF. V usage is TRBV6-1 and J usage is TRBJ2-1; 7 positions agree with TRBD1. CDR1 and CDR2 (germline): MNHNS, SASEGT. Trimming at V came to 1 base and at J to 3 bases, leaving 3 bases not matched to a gene. The CDR3 extends over 15 amino acids.